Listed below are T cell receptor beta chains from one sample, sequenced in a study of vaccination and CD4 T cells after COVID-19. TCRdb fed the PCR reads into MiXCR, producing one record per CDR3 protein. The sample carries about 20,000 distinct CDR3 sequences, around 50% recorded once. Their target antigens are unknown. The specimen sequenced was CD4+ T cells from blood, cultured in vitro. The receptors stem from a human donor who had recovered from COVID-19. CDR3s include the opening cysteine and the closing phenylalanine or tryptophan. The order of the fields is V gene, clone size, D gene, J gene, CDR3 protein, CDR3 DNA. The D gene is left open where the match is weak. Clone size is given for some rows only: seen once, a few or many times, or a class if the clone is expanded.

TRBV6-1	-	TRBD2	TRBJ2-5	CASTGLAGGGETQYF	TGTGCCAGCACCGGACTAGCGGGAGGGGGAGAGACCCAGTACTTC
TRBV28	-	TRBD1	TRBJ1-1	CASSGTGRTEAFF	TGTGCCAGCAGCGGGACAGGGCGTACTGAAGCTTTCTTT
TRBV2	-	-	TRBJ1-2	CASTGSGGYIF	TGTGCCAGCACTGGTTCGGGCGGCTACATCTTC
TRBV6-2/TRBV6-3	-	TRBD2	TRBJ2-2	CASSYLRGVQNTGELFF	TGTGCCAGCAGTTACCTCCGGGGGGTGCAGAACACCGGGGAGCTGTTTTTT
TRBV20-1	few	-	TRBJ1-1	CSASKPGPGVEAFF	TGCAGTGCTAGTAAACCCGGACCGGGAGTTGAAGCTTTCTTT
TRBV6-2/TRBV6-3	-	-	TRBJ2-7	CASGRGTQGGSYEQYF	TGTGCCAGCGGAAGGGGCACCCAAGGAGGCTCCTACGAGCAGTACTTC
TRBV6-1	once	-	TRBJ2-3	CASRSFADTHYF	TGTGCCAGCAGATCCTTTGCAGATACGCACTATTTT
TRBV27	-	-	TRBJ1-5	CASGWGRIGNQPQHF	TGTGCCAGCGGGTGGGGACGGATTGGCAATCAGCCCCAGCATTTT
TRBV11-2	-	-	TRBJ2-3	CASSLGRIIEDTQYF	TGTGCCAGCAGCTTAGGGCGGATTATCGAAGATACGCAGTATTTT
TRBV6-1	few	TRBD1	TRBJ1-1	CASSRQGRNTEAFF	TGTGCCAGCAGTCGACAGGGGAGGAACACTGAAGCTTTCTTT
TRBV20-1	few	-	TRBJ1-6	CSARALTGNNSPLHF	TGCAGTGCTAGAGCTCTTACAGGGAACAATTCACCCCTCCACTTT
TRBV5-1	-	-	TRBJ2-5	CASSTTLQYQETQYF	TGCGCCAGCAGCACCACACTACAGTACCAAGAGACCCAGTACTTC
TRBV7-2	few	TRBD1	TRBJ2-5	CASSLAGTGTETQYF	TGTGCCAGCAGCTTAGCGGGGACAGGGACGGAGACCCAGTACTTC
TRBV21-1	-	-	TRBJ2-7	CASSSRAGLAGAGHEQYF	TGTGCCAGCAGCAGCCGCGCTGGACTAGCGGGAGCAGGTCACGAGCAGTACTTC
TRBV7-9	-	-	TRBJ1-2	CASSIRANSYTF	TGTGCCAGCAGCATCAGGGCCAACAGTTACACCTTC
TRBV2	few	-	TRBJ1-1	CASSGLMNTEAFF	TGTGCCAGCAGTGGACTGATGAACACTGAAGCTTTCTTT
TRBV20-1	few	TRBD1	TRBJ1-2	CSAGQGDGYTF	TGCAGTGCCGGACAGGGGGATGGCTACACCTTC
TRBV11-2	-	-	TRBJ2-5	CASSRQGQQIETQYF	TGTGCCAGCAGCCGCCAGGGTCAGCAAATAGAGACCCAGTACTTC
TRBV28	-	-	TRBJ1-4	CASSLTRASKEGLFF	TGTGCCAGCAGCTTGACCCGGGCTTCCAAGGAGGGATTGTTTTTT
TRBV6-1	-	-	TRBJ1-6	CASSERVYNSPLHF	TGTGCCAGCAGTGAGAGGGTCTATAATTCACCCCTCCACTTT
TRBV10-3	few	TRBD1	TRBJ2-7	CAISLDRTNYEQYF	TGTGCCATCAGCTTGGACAGGACAAATTACGAGCAGTACTTC
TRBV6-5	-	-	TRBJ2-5	CASSSDGRRETQYF	TGTGCCAGCAGTTCGGATGGGCGTCGAGAGACCCAGTACTTC
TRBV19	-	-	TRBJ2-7	CASSQGAGAAEQYF	TGTGCCAGTAGTCAAGGGGCGGGGGCGGCCGAGCAGTACTTC
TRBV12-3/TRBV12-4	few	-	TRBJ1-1	CASSFFERGYTEAFF	TGTGCCAGCAGTTTTTTCGAAAGGGGTTACACTGAAGCTTTCTTT
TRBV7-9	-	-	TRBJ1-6	CATSQFDNSPLHF	TGTGCCACCAGCCAGTTCGATAATTCACCCCTCCACTTT
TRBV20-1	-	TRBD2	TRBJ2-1	CSARRPGLGIGNEQFF	TGCAGTGCAAGAAGACCGGGACTAGGAATTGGCAATGAGCAGTTCTTC
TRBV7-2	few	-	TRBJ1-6	CASSLAPRGVNSPLHF	TGTGCCAGCAGCTTAGCGCCCAGGGGAGTAAATTCACCCCTCCACTTT
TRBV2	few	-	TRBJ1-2	CASSVAAPNYGYTF	TGTGCCAGCAGTGTGGCAGCTCCTAACTATGGCTACACCTTC
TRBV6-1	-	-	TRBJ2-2	CASSEQEANTGELFF	TGTGCCAGCAGTGAACAGGAGGCGAACACCGGGGAGCTGTTTTTT
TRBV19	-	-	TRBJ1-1	CASSIDRKGGVSTEAFF	TGTGCCAGTAGTATAGATCGGAAGGGGGGTGTGAGCACTGAAGCTTTCTTT
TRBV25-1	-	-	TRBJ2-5	CASSESFNGKETQYF	TGTGCCAGCAGTGAATCGTTTAATGGGAAAGAGACCCAGTACTTC
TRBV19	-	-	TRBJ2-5	CASSIPGQETQYF	TGTGCCAGTAGTATCCCCGGCCAAGAGACCCAGTACTTC
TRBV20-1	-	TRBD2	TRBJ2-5	CSAKRTSGGPAQYF	TGCAGTGCTAAGAGGACTAGCGGGGGTCCGGCCCAGTACTTC
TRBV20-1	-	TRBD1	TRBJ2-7	CSAPWGTGVYEQYF	TGCAGTGCTCCGTGGGGGACAGGGGTATACGAGCAGTACTTC
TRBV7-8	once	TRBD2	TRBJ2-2	CASTGTSGNRNTGELFF	TGTGCCAGCACCGGAACTAGCGGGAACCGCAACACCGGGGAGCTGTTTTTT
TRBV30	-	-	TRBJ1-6	CAWSESAPYNSPLHF	TGTGCCTGGAGTGAAAGCGCTCCCTATAATTCACCCCTCCACTTT
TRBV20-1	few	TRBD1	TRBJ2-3	CSARDRGSTDTQYF	TGCAGTGCCAGGGACAGGGGCTCCACAGATACGCAGTATTTT
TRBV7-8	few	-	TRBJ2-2	CASSLMGNTGELFF	TGTGCCAGCAGCTTAATGGGGAACACCGGGGAGCTGTTTTTT
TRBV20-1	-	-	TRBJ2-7	CSARLALYEQYF	TGCAGTGCTAGACTAGCGCTCTACGAGCAGTACTTC
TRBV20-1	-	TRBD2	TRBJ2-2	CSADGGGSGGKSDGELFF	TGCAGTGCGGACGGTGGTGGTAGCGGGGGGAAATCCGATGGGGAGCTGTTTTTT
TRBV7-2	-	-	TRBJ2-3	CASSRDTLYAQYF	TGTGCCAGCAGCCGGGACACCCTATATGCGCAGTATTTT
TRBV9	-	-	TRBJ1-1	CASGSHGDTEAFF	TGTGCCAGCGGTTCCCATGGCGACACTGAAGCTTTCTTT
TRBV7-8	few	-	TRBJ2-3	CASSLAGDTDTQYF	TGTGCCAGCAGCTTAGCAGGGGACACAGATACGCAGTATTTT
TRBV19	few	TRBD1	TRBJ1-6	CASSPETGPNSPLHF	TGTGCCAGTAGTCCTGAGACAGGGCCAAATTCACCCCTCCACTTT
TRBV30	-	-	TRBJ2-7	CAWSPPPGGVQYF	TGTGCCTGGAGTCCCCCCCCCGGGGGTGTGCAGTACTTC
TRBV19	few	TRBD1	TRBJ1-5	CASRLGQGNQPQHF	TGTGCCAGTAGGCTAGGACAGGGGAATCAGCCCCAGCATTTT
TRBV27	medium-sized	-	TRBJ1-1	CASSWTENTEAFF	TGTGCCAGCAGTTGGACGGAGAACACTGAAGCTTTCTTT
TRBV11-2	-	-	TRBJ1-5	CASSLRDGGNQPQHF	TGTGCCAGCAGCTTACGAGATGGGGGCAATCAGCCCCAGCATTTT
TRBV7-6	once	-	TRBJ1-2	CASSLAVGAGGYTF	TGTGCCAGCAGCTTAGCGGTAGGGGCCGGCGGCTACACCTTC
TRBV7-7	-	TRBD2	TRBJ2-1	CASSRDSGRAEQFF	TGTGCCAGCAGTCGGGATAGCGGGAGGGCCGAGCAGTTCTTC
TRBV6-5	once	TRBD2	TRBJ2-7	CASSLTSGTYEQYF	TGTGCCAGCAGTTTGACTAGCGGGACTTACGAGCAGTACTTC
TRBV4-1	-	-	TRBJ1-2	CASSQVGRANYGYTF	TGCGCCAGCAGCCAAGTTGGCAGGGCGAACTATGGCTACACCTTC
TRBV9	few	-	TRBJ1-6	CASSSRTSEGSPLHF	TGTGCCAGCAGCTCCCGGACATCTGAGGGTTCACCCCTCCACTTT
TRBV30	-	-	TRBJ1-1	CACNRVRTEAFF	TGTGCCTGTAACAGGGTGCGCACTGAAGCTTTCTTT
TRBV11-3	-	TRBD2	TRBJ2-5	CASSLVAGGGKTQYF	TGTGCCAGCAGCTTAGTAGCGGGGGGGGGAAAGACCCAGTACTTC
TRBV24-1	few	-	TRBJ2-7	CATSDSHRYEQYF	TGTGCCACCAGTGATTCCCACAGATACGAGCAGTACTTC
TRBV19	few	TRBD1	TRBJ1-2	CASSMRGRDGYTF	TGTGCCAGTAGTATGAGGGGGCGCGATGGCTACACCTTC
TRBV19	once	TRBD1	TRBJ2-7	CASRQGSSYEQYF	TGTGCCAGCAGACAGGGAAGCTCCTACGAGCAGTACTTC
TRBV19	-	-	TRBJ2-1	CASSFQPPYNEQFF	TGTGCCAGTAGTTTCCAGCCCCCGTACAATGAGCAGTTCTTC